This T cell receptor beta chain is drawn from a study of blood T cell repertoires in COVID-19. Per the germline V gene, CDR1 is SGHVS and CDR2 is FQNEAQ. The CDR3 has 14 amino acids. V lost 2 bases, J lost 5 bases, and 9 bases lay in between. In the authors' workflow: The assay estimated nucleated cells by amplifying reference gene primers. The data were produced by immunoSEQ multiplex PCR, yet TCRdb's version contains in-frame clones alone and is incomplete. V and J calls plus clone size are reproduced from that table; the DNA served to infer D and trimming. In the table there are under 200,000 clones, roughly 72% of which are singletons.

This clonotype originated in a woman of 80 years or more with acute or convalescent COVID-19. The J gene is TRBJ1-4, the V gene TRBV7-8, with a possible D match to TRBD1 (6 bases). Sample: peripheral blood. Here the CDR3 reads CASSLTGMNEKLFF. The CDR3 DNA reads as TGTGCCAGCAGCTTAACAGGGATGAATGAAAAACTGTTTTTT.